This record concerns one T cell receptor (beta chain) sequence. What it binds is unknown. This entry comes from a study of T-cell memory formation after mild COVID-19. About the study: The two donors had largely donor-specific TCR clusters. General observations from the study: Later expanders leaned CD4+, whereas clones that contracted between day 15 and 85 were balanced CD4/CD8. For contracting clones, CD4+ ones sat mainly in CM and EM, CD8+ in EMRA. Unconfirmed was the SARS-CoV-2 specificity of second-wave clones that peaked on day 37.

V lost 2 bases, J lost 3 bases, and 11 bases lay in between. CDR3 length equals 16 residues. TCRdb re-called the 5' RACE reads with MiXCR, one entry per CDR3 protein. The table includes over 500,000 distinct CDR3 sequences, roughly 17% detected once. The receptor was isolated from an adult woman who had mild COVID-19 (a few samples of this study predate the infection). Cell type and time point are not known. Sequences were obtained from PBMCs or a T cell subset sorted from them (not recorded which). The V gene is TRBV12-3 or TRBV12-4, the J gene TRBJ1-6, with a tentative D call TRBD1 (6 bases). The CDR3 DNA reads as TGTGCCAGCAGTTTACAACAGGGATTCTATAATTCACCCCTCCACTTT. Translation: CASSLQQGFYNSPLHF.